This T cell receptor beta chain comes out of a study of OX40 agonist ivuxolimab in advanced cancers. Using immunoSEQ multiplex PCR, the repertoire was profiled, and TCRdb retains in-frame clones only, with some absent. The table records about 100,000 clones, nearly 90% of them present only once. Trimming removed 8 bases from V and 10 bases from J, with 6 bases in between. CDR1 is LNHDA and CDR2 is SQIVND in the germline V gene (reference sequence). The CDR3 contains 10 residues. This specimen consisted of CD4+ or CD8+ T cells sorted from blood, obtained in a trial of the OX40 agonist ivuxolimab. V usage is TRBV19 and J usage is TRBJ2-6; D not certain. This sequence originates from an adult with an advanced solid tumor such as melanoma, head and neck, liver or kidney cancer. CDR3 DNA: TGTGCCAGTGGAGCTAACGTCCTGACTTTC. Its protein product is CASGANVLTF.